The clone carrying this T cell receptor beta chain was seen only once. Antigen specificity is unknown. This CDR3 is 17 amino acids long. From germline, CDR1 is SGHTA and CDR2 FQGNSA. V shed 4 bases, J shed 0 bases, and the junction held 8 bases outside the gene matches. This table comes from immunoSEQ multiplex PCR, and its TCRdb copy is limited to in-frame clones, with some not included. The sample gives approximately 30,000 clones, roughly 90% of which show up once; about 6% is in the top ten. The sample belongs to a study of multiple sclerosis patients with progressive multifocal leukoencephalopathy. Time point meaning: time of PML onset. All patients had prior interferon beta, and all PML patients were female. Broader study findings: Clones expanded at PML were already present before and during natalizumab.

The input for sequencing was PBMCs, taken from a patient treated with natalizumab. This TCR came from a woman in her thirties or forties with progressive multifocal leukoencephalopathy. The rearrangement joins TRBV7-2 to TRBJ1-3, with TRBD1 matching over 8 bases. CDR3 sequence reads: CASSSGGSPYSGNTIYF. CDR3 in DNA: TGTGCCAGCAGCTCAGGGGGCAGCCCCTACTCTGGAAACACCATATATTTT.